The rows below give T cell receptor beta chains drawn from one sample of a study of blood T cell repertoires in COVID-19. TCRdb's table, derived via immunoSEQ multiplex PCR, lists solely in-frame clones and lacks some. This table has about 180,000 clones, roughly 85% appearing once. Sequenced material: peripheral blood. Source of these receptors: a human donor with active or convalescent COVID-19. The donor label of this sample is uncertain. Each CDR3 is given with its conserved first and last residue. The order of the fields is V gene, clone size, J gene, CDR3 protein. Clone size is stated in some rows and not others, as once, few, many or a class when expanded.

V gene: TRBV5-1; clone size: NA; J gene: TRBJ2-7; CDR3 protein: CASSLAPGSNPDF
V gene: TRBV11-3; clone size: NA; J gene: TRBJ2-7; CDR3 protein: CASSFKQGASYEQYF
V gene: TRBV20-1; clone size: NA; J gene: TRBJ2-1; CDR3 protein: CSASERPRDEQFF
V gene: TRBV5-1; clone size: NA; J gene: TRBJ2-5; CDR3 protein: CASSSGRGQETQYF
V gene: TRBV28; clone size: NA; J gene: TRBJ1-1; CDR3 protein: CASSLSAETPVAEAFF
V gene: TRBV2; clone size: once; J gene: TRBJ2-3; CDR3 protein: CASSLAGPSTDTQYF
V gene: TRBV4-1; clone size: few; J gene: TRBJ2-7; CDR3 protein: CASSQVGGAGLYEQYF
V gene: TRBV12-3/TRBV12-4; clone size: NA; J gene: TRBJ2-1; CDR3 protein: CASRDSTYNEQFF
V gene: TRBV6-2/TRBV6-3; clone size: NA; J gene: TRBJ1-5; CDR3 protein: CASSYSSTGVQPQHF
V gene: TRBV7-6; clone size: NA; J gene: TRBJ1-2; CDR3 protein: CASSLVYIFHRGSDYGYTF
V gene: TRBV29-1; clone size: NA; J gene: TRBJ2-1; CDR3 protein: CSVDPTSGYNEQFF
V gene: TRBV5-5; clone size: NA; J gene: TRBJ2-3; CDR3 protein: CASSLFSVAPTDTQYF
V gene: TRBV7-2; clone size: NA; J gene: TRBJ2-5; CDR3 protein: CASSLVAVGETQYF
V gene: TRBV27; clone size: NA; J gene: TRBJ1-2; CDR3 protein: CASSLGTGGFYGYTF
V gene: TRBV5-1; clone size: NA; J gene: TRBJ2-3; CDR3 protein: CASSLAELAGTDTQYF
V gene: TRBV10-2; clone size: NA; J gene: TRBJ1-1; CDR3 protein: CASSEIGRIIEAFF
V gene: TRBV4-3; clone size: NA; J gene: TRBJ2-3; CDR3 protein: CASSPRTGTDTQYF
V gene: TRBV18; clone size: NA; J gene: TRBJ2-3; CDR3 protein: CASSPPTGGHTDTQYF
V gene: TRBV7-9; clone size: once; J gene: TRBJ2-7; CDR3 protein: CASSLQRLANNEQYF
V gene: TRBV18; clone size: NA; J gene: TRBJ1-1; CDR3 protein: CASSAWGDEAFF
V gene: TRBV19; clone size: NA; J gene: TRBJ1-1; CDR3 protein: CASSISDMNTEAFF
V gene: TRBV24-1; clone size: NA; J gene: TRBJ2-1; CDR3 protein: CATSDASGRADNEQFF
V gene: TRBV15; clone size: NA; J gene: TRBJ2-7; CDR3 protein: CATSVGSGSSYEQYF
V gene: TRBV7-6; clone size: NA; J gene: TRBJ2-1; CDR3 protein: CASSSFHTGIKQFF
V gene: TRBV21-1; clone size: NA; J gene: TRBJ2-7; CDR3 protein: CASSKIPTDGREPYEQYF
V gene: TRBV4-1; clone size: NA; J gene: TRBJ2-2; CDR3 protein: CASSTWTSTTGELFF
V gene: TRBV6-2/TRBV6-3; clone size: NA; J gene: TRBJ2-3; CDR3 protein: CASSIGTSWGDTQYF
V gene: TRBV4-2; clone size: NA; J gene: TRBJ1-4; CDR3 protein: CASSQEAGATNEKLFF
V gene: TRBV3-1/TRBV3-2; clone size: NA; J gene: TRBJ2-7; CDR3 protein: CASSYRQTRYEQYF
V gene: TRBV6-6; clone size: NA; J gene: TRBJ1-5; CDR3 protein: CASSETGNQPQHF
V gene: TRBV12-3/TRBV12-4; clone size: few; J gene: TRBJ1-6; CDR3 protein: CASRVSGSPLHF
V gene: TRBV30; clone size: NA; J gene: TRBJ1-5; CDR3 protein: CAWSGPAVSNQPQHF
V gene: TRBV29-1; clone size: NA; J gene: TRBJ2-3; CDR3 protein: CSAGGGGGVTDTQYF
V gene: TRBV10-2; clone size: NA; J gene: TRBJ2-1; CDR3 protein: CASSERQYNEQFF
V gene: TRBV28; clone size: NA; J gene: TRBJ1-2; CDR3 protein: CASSLGGLRQTYGYTF
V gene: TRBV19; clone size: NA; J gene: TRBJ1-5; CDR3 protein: CASRLGWDSRNQPQHF
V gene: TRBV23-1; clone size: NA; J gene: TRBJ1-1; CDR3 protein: CASSPPDSTEAFF